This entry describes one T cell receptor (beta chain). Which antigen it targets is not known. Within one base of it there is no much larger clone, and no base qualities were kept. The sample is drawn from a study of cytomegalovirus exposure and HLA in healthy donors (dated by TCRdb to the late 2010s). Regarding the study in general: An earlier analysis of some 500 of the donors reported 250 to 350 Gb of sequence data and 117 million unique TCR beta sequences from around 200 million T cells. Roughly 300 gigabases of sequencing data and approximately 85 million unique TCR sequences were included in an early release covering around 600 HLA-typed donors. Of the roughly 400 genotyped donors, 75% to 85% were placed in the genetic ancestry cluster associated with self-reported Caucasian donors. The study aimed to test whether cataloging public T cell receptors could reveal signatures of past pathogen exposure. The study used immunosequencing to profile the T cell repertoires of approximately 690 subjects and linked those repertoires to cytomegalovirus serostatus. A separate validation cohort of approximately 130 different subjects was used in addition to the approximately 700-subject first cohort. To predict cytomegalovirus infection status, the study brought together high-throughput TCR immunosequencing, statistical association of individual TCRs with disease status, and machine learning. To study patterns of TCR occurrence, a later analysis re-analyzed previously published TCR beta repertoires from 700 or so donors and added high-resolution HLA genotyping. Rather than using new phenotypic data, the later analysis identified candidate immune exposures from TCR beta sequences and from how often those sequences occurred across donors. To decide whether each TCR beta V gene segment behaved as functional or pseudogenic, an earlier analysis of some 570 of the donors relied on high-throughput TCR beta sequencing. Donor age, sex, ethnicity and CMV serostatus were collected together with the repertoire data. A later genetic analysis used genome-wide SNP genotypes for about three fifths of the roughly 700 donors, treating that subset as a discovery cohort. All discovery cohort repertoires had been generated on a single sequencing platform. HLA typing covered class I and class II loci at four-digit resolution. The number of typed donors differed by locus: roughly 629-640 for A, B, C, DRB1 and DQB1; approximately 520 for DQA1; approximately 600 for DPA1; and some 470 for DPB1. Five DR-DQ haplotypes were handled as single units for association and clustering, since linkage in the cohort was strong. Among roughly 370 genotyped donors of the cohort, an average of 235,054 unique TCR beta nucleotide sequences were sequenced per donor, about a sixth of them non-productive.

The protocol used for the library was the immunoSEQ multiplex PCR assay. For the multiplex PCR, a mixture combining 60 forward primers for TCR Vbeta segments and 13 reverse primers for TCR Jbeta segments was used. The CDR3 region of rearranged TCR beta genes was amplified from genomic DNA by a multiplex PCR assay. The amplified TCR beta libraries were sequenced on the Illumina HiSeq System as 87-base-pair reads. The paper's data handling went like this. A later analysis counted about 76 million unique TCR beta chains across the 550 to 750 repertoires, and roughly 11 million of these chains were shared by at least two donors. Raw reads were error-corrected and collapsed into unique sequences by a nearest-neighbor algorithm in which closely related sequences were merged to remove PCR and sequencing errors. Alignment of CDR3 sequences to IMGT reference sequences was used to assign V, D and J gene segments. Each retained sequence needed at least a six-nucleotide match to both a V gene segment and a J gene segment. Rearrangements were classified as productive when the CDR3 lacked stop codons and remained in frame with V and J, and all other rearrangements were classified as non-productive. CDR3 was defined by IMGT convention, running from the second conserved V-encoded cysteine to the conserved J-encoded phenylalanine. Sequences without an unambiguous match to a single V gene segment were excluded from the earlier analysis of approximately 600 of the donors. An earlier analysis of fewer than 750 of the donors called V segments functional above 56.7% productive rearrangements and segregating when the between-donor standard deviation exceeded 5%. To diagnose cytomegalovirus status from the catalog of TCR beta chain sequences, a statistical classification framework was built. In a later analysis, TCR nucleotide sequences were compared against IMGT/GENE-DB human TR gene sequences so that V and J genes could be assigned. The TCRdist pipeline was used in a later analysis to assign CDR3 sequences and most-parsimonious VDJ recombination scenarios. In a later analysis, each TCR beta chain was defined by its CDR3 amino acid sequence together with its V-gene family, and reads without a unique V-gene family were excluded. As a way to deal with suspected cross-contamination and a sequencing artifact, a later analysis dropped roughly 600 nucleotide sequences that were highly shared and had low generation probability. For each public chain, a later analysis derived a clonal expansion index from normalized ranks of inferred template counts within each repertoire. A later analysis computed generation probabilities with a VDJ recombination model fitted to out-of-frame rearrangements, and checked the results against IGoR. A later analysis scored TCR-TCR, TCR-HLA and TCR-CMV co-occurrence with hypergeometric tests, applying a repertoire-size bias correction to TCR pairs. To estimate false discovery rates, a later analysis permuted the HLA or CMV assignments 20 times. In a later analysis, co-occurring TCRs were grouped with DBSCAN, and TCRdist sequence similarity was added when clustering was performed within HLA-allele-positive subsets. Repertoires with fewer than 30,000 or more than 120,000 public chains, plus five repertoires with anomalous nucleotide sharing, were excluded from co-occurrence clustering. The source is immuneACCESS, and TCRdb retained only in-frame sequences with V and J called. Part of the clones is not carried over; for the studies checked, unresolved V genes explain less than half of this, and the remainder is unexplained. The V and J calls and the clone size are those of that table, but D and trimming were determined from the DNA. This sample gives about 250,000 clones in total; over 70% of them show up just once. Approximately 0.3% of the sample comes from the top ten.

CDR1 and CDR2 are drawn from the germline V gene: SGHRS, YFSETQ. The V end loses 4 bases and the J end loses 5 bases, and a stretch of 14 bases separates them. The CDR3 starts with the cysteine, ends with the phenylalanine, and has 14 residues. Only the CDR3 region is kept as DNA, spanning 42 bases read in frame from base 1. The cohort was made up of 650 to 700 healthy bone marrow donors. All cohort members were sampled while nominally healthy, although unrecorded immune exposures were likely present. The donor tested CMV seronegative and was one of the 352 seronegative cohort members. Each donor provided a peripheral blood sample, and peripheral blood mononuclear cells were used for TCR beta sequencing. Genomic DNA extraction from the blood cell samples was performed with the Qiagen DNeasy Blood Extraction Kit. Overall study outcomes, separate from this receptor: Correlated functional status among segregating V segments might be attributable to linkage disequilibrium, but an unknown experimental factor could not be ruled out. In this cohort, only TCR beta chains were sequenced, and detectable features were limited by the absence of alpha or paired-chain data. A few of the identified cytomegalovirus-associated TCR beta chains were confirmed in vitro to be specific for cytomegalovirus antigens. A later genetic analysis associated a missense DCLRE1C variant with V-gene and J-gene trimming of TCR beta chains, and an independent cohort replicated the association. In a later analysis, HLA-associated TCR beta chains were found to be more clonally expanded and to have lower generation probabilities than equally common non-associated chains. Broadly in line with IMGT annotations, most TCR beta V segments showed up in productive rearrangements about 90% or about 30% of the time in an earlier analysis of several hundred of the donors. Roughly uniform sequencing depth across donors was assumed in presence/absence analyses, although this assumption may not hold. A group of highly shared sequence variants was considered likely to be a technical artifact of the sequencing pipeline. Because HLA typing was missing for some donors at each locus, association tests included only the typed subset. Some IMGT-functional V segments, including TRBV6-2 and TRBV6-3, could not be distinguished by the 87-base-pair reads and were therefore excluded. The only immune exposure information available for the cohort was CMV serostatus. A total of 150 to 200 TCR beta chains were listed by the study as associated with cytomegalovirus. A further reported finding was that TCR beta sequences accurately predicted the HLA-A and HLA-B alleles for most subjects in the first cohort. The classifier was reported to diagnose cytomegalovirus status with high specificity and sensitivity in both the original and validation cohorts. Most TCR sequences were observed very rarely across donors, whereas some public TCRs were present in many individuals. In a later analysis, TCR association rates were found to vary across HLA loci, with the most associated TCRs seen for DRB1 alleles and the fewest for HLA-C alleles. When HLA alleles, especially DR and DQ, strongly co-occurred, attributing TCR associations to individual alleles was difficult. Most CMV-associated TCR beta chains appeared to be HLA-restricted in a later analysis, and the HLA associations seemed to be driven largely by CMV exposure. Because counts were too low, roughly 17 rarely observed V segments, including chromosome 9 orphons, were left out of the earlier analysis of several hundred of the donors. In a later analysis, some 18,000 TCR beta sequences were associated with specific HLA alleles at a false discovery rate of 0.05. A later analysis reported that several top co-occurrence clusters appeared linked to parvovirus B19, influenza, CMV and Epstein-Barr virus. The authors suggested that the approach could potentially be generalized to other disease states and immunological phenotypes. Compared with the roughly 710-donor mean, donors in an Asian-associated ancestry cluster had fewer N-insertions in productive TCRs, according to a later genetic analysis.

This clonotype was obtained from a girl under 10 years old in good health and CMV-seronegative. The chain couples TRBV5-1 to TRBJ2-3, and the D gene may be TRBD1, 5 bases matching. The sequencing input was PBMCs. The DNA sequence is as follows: TGCGCCAGCAGCCACAGGTCTGTTCAAGATACGCAGTATTTT. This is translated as CASSHRSVQDTQYF.